Listed here are 3 T cell receptor beta chains from one sample, sequenced in a study of shared clonotypes between healthy human individuals. The table came from immunoSEQ multiplex PCR; TCRdb's copy has only in-frame clones and leaves some out. The data hold over 2 million clones, with around 93% observed a single time. Sequenced sample: naive CD4+ T cells from PBMCs. Subset of the sample: CD45RA+ positively selected. The receptors originated from a man aged 18 to 35 in good health. Some clones in this sample may be carry-over from other donors' samples.

The V call is TRBV6-5, the J call TRBJ1-2; D unresolved. The CDR3 sequence is 14 residues long. Germline CDR1 and CDR2: MNHEY and SVGAGI. Trimming shortened V by 0 bases and J by 6 bases, and 11 bases separated the two germline ends. The chain's CDR3 is CASSYSTGFDGYTF. The CDR3 DNA reads TGTGCCAGCAGTTACTCCACGGGGTTCGATGGCTACACCTTC.

This clone appeared once. The chain couples TRBV6-1 to TRBJ1-4; D gene uncertain. Germline V gives CDR1 MNHNS, CDR2 SASEGT. This CDR3 has 14 residues. With 7 bases removed from V and 0 bases from J, the gap between germline ends came to 9 bases. The CDR3 loop is CASTVVTTNEKLFF. CDR3 DNA: TGTGCCAGCACCGTGGTCACAACTAATGAAAAACTGTTTTTT.

The chain has TRBV5-4 and TRBJ2-1, with 11 bases identical to TRBD2. Germline-derived CDR1 and CDR2 are SGHNT and YYREEE (reference sequence). The length of the CDR3 is 14 residues. Trimming cost V 4 bases and J 15 bases; bases outside gene matches: 12. The CDR3 here is CASSAPTSGAPPFF. The CDR3 nucleotides are TGTGCCAGCAGCGCCCCGACTAGCGGGGCCCCCCCGTTCTTC.